This T cell receptor beta chain was captured in a study of STAT5B mutations in CD4+ large granular lymphocyte leukemia. Authors' data handling: A productive frequency of 2.59 x 10-5 was the lowest detectable. Assay used: immunoSEQ multiplex PCR; TCRdb lists only in-frame clones, some missing. V, J and clone size derive from that table, while D and trimming were established from the DNA sequence. Of under 30,000 clones listed, approximately 75% are singletons. Trimming left V 7 bases short and J 1 base short, with 10 bases between. This CDR3 has 13 amino acids. Germline CDR1 and CDR2: SNHLY and FYNNEI. Points from the study as a whole: Patient CD4-sorted repertoires stayed more clonal than healthy ones after leukemic-clone removal.

This clone was recorded a few times. Its antigen is currently unknown. The chain combines TRBV2 with TRBJ1-1; D is unresolved. The sample was CD4+ T cells from blood buffy coats. The TCR was taken from a human donor in good health. CDR3 sequence reads: CASIGRQNTEAFF. CDR3 coding DNA: TGTGCCAGCATTGGCAGGCAGAACACTGAAGCTTTCTTT.